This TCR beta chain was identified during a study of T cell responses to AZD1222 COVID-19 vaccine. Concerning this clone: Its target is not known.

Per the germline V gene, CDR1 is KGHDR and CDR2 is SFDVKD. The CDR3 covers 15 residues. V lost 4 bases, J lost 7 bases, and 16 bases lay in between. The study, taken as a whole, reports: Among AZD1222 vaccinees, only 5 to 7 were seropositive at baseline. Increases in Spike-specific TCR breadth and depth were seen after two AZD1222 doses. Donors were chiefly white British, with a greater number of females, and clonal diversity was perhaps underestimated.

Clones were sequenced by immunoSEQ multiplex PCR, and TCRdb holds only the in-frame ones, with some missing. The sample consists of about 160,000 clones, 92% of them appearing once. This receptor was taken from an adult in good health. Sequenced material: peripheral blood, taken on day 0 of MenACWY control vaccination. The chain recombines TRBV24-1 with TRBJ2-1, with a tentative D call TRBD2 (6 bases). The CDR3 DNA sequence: TGTGCCACCAGTGACATCCGGGACTCGGCTAATGAGCAGTTCTTC. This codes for CATSDIRDSANEQFF.